This T cell receptor (beta chain) was recorded in a study of CD8+ T cells in alopecia areata. About the research overall: Treated patients were given oral tofacitinib, which was dosed at 5 to 10 mg twice daily.

Treatment described: oral pan-JAK inhibitor, 5-10 mg twice daily. The length of the CDR3 is 15 residues. The V gene lost 4 bases and the J gene lost 3 bases, with 15 bases spanning the gap. CDR1 and CDR2 from the germline V gene are SGHTA and FQGNSA. Note on this clone: Its target is not known.

Study conclusions and caveats: Amid tofacitinib therapy, many expanded lesional clones stayed present in scalp and blood. Scalp clonality, together with expanded CD8+ clones among the top 100, fell significantly with tofacitinib. Because of a solitary nonresponder, the connection of baseline CD8+ expansion to response stays uncertain.

Reverse transcription of extracted RNA yielded cDNA, which provided the sequencing template. Produced via immunoSEQ multiplex PCR; TCRdb's table is partial and in-frame only. The sample holds 200,000 to 250,000 clones, under 70% seen once. The chain recombines TRBV7-2 with TRBJ1-1, with unresolved D. This material consisted of CD4+ T cells sorted from blood, taken at week 4, from a patient treated with tofacitinib. This clonotype was obtained from a human donor with alopecia areata. CDR3 sequence (DNA): TGTGCCAGCAGCTCCCAACATACCCGGGACACTGAAGCTTTCTTT. It encodes CASSSQHTRDTEAFF. Full variable domain (remainder filled in from reference TRBV7-2 and TRBJ1-1): GAGVSQSPSNKVTEKGKDVELRCDPISGHTALYWYRQSLGQGLEFLIYFQGNSAPDKSGLPSDRFSAERTGGSVSTLTIQRTQQEDSAVYLCASSSQHTRDTEAFFGQGTRLTVV.